The rows below give T cell receptor beta chains drawn from one sample of a study of control samples from healthy donors and cancer patients. Profiling relied on immunoSEQ multiplex PCR, and the TCRdb table lists in-frame clones only, not all of them. The table records 75,000 or so clones, around 90% of them present only once. The sequenced sample consisted of PBMCs. All receptors come from a man aged 55 to 70 with colorectal cancer. CDR3s include the opening cysteine and the closing phenylalanine or tryptophan. The order of the fields is V gene, J gene, clone size, D gene, CDR3 protein, CDR3 DNA. A D gene is named only where the DNA matches it firmly. A row's size may be missing; if present it is once, few, many or a size class.

TRBV7-9	TRBJ2-1	-	TRBD2	CASSPRPGTSGGALF	TGTGCCAGCAGCCCCCGTCCCGGGACTAGCGGGGGGGCCCTCTTC
TRBV2	TRBJ2-3	-	-	CASQSRVRTDTQYF	TGTGCCTCACAAAGCAGGGTTCGCACAGATACGCAGTATTTT
TRBV7-9	TRBJ2-3	few	TRBD2	CASSFAGGRADTQYF	TGTGCCAGCAGCTTCGCGGGGGGGCGGGCAGATACGCAGTATTTT
TRBV4-1	TRBJ2-7	-	TRBD2	CASSDTSGGLSEQYF	TGCGCCAGCAGCGACACTAGCGGGGGCCTAAGCGAGCAGTACTTC
TRBV3-1/TRBV3-2	TRBJ1-2	-	-	CASSQEARGGDGYTF	TGTGCCAGCAGCCAAGAGGCTCGGGGCGGGGATGGCTACACCTTC
TRBV5-1	TRBJ2-7	-	-	CASSLAGTYEQYF	TGCGCCAGCAGCTTGGCTGGGACATACGAGCAGTACTTC
TRBV29-1	TRBJ1-3	-	TRBD1	CSAGTGGNTIYF	TGCAGCGCCGGGACAGGCGGAAACACCATATATTTT
TRBV2	TRBJ1-2	-	-	CASSEVRVGYTF	TGTGCCAGCAGTGAAGTAAGGGTTGGCTACACCTTC
TRBV3-1/TRBV3-2	TRBJ1-2	-	-	CASSQTAGSYGYTF	TGTGCCAGCAGCCAAACGGCAGGGAGCTATGGCTACACCTTC
TRBV5-6	TRBJ2-7	-	TRBD1	CASSLRGQGAYEQYF	TGTGCCAGCAGCTTGCGCGGCCAGGGGGCCTACGAGCAGTACTTC
TRBV30	TRBJ1-1	-	-	CAWSIGWGNTEAFF	TGTGCCTGGAGTATCGGTTGGGGGAACACTGAAGCTTTCTTT
TRBV19	TRBJ1-5	-	-	CASTRAWNQPQHF	TGTGCCAGTACAAGGGCGTGGAATCAGCCCCAGCATTTT
TRBV6-5	TRBJ2-5	-	-	CASSPGARGETQYF	TGTGCCAGCAGCCCCGGGGCTCGAGGAGAGACCCAGTACTTC
TRBV7-9	TRBJ1-1	-	-	CASSLERVTEAFF	TGTGCCAGCAGCTTAGAACGGGTCACTGAAGCTTTCTTT
TRBV7-9	TRBJ2-5	-	-	CASSGRGLETQYF	TGTGCCAGCAGCGGCCGCGGGTTAGAGACCCAGTACTTC
TRBV6-6	TRBJ1-1	-	-	CASSSPDLAGTEAFF	TGTGCCAGCAGTTCCCCGGACCTGGCGGGGACTGAAGCTTTCTTT
TRBV5-4	TRBJ2-7	-	TRBD1	CASSPGQGTTYEQYF	TGTGCCAGCAGCCCCGGACAGGGGACCACCTACGAGCAGTACTTC
TRBV11-2	TRBJ2-2	-	-	CASSLGSNTGELFF	TGTGCCAGCAGCTTAGGTTCGAACACCGGGGAGCTGTTTTTT
TRBV5-1	TRBJ2-2	once	TRBD2	CASSLLVFSGGRNTGELFF	TGCGCCAGCAGCTTGTTAGTGTTTAGCGGGGGTCGAAACACCGGGGAGCTGTTTTTT
TRBV4-1	TRBJ2-1	-	TRBD2	CASSQDKTSGSYNEQFF	TGCGCCAGCAGCCAAGATAAAACTAGCGGGAGCTACAATGAGCAGTTCTTC
TRBV28	TRBJ1-2	once	-	CASSLGGMVRNYGYTF	TGTGCCAGCAGTTTAGGGGGCATGGTCCGGAACTATGGCTACACCTTC
TRBV3-1/TRBV3-2	TRBJ2-7	-	-	CASSLGRSSYEQYF	TGTGCCAGCAGCCTAGGGAGGAGCTCCTACGAGCAGTACTTC
TRBV4-2	TRBJ2-5	-	-	CASSQGIRETQYF	TGTGCCAGCAGCCAGGGTATCAGAGAGACCCAGTACTTC
TRBV7-9	TRBJ2-3	-	-	CASSFPGQKIGTQYF	TGTGCCAGCAGCTTTCCCGGCCAAAAGATTGGTACGCAGTATTTT
TRBV20-1	TRBJ2-1	-	-	CSGRGYNEQFF	TGCAGTGGGCGAGGCTACAATGAGCAGTTCTTC
TRBV6-6	TRBJ1-5	-	-	CASRLPSAQPQHF	TGTGCCAGCAGACTACCGTCCGCTCAGCCCCAGCATTTT
TRBV28	TRBJ1-1	-	TRBD1	CASSLFYRGRSEAFF	TGTGCCAGCAGTTTATTTTACAGGGGGCGATCTGAAGCTTTCTTT
TRBV3-1/TRBV3-2	TRBJ2-3	-	TRBD1	CASSLRGRTDTQYF	TGTGCCAGCAGCCTAAGGGGGCGTACAGATACGCAGTATTTT